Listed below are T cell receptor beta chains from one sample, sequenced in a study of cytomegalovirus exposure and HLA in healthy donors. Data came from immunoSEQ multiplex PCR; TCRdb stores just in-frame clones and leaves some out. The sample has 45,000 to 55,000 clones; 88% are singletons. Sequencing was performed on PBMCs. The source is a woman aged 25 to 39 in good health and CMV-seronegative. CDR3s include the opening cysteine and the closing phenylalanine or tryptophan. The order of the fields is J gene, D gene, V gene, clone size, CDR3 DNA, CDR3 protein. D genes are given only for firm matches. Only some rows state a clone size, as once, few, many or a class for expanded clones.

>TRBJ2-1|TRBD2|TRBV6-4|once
TGTGCCAGCAGTGTAAGCGGGAGCTCCTACAATGAGCAGTTCTTC
CASSVSGSSYNEQFF
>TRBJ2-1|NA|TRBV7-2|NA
TGTGCCAGCAGCTTAAGGTCGGGGGATGAGCAGTTCTTC
CASSLRSGDEQFF
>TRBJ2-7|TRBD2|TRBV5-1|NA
TGCGCCAGCAGCTTGGCCCCTAGCGGGAGCTCCTACGAGCAGTACTTC
CASSLAPSGSSYEQYF
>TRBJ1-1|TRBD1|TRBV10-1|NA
TGCGCCAGCAGTGGGACAGGGAGTATGAACACTGAAGCTTTCTTT
CASSGTGSMNTEAFF
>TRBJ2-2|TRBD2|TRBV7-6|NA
TGTGCCAGCAAAGGCATAGGGTCCGTTAGCGGGAACGGCGGGGAGCTGTTTTTT
CASKGIGSVSGNGGELFF
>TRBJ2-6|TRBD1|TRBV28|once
TGTGCCAGCGCGGTCCCTCGTCGGACAGGGGGCGGTGGGGCCAACGTCCTGACTTTC
CASAVPRRTGGGGANVLTF
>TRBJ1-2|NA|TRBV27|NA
TGTGCCAGCAGTTTACATCGACTGTCGGATGGCTACACCTTC
CASSLHRLSDGYTF
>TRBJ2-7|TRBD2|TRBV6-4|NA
TGTGCCAGCAGTGTCGACCGGGGAGGGGAGCAGTACTTC
CASSVDRGGEQYF
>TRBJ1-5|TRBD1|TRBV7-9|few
TGTGCCAGCAGCTTAGACGGGACAGCCAATCAGCCCCAGCATTTT
CASSLDGTANQPQHF
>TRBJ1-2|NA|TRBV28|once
TGTGCCAGCAGTTTAGGACTGAAACCCGACTACACCTTC
CASSLGLKPDYTF
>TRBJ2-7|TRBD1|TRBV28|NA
TGTGCCAGCAGTTTCATGGACAGGGGTTACGAGCAGTACTTC
CASSFMDRGYEQYF
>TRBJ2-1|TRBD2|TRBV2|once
TGTGCCACCTGGGGACTAGCGGAGTTGGATGAGCAGTTCTTC
CATWGLAELDEQFF
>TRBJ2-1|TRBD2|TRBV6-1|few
TGTGCCAGCAGTGAAGGGCTGACTAGCGGCTACAATGAGCAGTTCTTC
CASSEGLTSGYNEQFF
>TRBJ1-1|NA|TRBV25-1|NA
TGTGCCAGCAGTGTACCCGGACAGAACACTGAAGCTTTCTTT
CASSVPGQNTEAFF
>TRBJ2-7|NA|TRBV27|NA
TGTGCCAGCAGTTTTGTTGCGGGATCCTACGAGCAGTACTTC
CASSFVAGSYEQYF
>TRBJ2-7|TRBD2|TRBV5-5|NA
TGTGCTAGCAGCTTGTGGGGGAGCAGTGGACTAGCGGGAACCGAGCAGTACTTC
CASSLWGSSGLAGTEQYF
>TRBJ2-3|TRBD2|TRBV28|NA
TGTGCCAGCAGTTTATCTAGCGGATTGGCAGATACGCAGTATTTT
CASSLSSGLADTQYF
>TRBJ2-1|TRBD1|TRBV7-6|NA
TGTGCCAGCAGACCCGACAGGGGCGGTAATGAGCAGTTCTTC
CASRPDRGGNEQFF
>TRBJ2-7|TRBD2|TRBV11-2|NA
TGTGCCAGCAGTTTAGCGGGAGGGCTAGTAAGGGAGCAGTACTTC
CASSLAGGLVREQYF
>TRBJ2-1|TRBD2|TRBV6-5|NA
TGTGCCAGCAGCTGGTCGACTAGCGGGAGGAATGAGCAGTTCTTC
CASSWSTSGRNEQFF
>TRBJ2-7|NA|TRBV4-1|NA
TGCGCCAGCAGCCAAGATGTCTCGGGGTTCTACGAGCAGTACTTC
CASSQDVSGFYEQYF
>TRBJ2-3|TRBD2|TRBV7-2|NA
TGTGCCAGCAGCTTCCTGGGACTAGCAGGGCCAGATACGCAGTATTTT
CASSFLGLAGPDTQYF
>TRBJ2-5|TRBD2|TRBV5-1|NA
TGCGCCAGCAGCGCCGGGACTAGTTATGGCGAGACCCAGTACTTC
CASSAGTSYGETQYF
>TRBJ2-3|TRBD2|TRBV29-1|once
TGCAGCGTTCCCTCTAGCGGGAGCACAGATACGCAGTATTTT
CSVPSSGSTDTQYF
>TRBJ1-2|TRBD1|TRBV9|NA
TGTGCCAGCAGCGTAGGCCCTCAGGGGGCGATTAACTATGGCTACACCTTC
CASSVGPQGAINYGYTF
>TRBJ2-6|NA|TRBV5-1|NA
TGCGCCAGCCGTCCTGCTGGGGCCAACGTCCTGACTTTC
CASRPAGANVLTF
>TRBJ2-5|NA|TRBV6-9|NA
TGTGCCAGCAGTTATGGGGTAGCGGAGGGACAAGAGACCCAGTACTTC
CASSYGVAEGQETQYF
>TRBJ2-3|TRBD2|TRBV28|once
TGTGCCAGCAGTTCATACCCTTTAGCGGGAGGGCCAACAGATACGCAGTATTTT
CASSSYPLAGGPTDTQYF
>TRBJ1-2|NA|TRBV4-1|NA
TGCGCCAGCAGCCAAGCCCAAGCACCCGCCTCTAACTATGGCTACACCTTC
CASSQAQAPASNYGYTF
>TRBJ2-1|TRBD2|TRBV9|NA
TGTGCCAGCAGCGTAGGGGCTAGCGGGACCCCCGACAATGAGCAGTTCTTC
CASSVGASGTPDNEQFF
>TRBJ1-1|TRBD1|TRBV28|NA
TGTGCAGGACAGGGAGGGCAAAACACTGAAGCTTTCTTT
CAGQGGQNTEAFF
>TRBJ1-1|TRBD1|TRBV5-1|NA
TGCGCCAGCAGCTTCTCAGGGGGGAGTGAAGCTTTCTTT
CASSFSGGSEAFF
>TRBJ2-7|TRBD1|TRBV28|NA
TGTGCCAGCATTCCTCAGGGACAGGGGCACTACGAGCAGTACTTC
CASIPQGQGHYEQYF
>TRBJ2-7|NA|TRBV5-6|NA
TGTGCCAGCAGCCGGGAATCAGGGGAACTGGGCGAGCAGTACTTC
CASSRESGELGEQYF
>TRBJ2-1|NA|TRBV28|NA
TGTGCCAGCAGTTTAATCGGGACACTTAATGAGCAGTTCTTC
CASSLIGTLNEQFF
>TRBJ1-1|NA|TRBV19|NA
TGTGCCACCTTTTCGACAGCTAACACTGAAGCTTTCTTT
CATFSTANTEAFF
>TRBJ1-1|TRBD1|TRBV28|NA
TGTGCCAGCAGTCCCGAGACAGGGGGTTCTGAAGCTTTCTTT
CASSPETGGSEAFF
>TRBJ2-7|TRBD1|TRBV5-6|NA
TGTGCCAGCAGCTTCGGGACAGCCCAAGGTTACGAGCAGTACTTC
CASSFGTAQGYEQYF
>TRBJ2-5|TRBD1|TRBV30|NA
TGTGCCTGGGCCCTCCGGGACAGCTATGCTCAAGAGACCCAGTACTTC
CAWALRDSYAQETQYF
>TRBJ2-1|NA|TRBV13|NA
TGTGCCAGCAGAACGGGAGTTGGTCCCCACAATGAGCAGTTCTTC
CASRTGVGPHNEQFF
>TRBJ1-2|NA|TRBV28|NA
TGTGCCAGCACTGGTCAGGGCCGCTATGGCTACACCTTC
CASTGQGRYGYTF